This T cell receptor beta chain was recorded in a study of cytomegalovirus exposure and HLA in healthy donors. Study summary: A prior study identified 117 million unique TCR beta sequences from 200 million or so T cells. For the approximately 360 genotyped donors, roughly 80% fell within the Caucasian-associated ancestry cluster. Overall study findings and caveats: The majority of TCR sequences were rare, yet some public TCRs appeared in many donors.

There are 17 residues in the CDR3. The V gene's germline CDR1 is LNHNV and CDR2 YYDKDF (reference sequence). In the PCR, 60 Vbeta and 13 Jbeta primers were used. In the authors' methods: Later analysis identified tens of millions of unique TCR beta chains, approximately 10 million shared. Clones were read by immunoSEQ multiplex PCR, and TCRdb kept only the in-frame ones, dropping some. D and trimming come from the DNA, and the V and J calls and clone size come from that table. The table records 60,000 to 100,000 clones, over 70% of them present only once. As to this clone: As yet, its antigen is unknown. Compared with germline, one end of the junction differs, possibly owing to a read error. Other DNA sequences of this sample code for an identical CDR3.

The clonotype originates from a man in his forties in good health and CMV-seronegative. The specimen was PBMCs. This chain uses TRBV15 with TRBJ2-3, with 14 positions matching TRBD2. CDR3 sequence reads: CATSTFATSGRADTQYF. In DNA form, the CDR3 reads TGCGCCACCAGCACTTTTGCGACTAGCGGGAGGGCAGATACGCAGTATTTT. Full variable domain (rest looked up from reference TRBV15 and TRBJ2-3): DAMVIQNPRYQVTQFGKPVTLSCSQTLNHNVMYWYQQKSSQAPKLLFHYYDKDFNNEADTPDNFQSRRPNTSFCFLDIRSPGLGDTAMYLCATSTFATSGRADTQYFGPGTRLTVL.